These 22 T cell receptor beta chains were all obtained from the same sample, sequenced in a study of cytomegalovirus exposure and HLA in healthy donors. Primers for the PCR totalled 60 Vbeta and 13 Jbeta. Produced via immunoSEQ multiplex PCR; TCRdb's table is partial and in-frame only. This sample has some 130,000 clones; roughly 80% occur once, and the top ten carry 2% to 2.5%. The source material was PBMCs. These TCRs come from a young man in good health and CMV-seronegative.

The V gene is TRBV19, the J gene TRBJ2-7, with D possibly matching TRBD1 (5 bases). The V and J ends lost 6 bases and 3 bases respectively, with 18 bases between them. The CDR3 extends over 15 amino acids. Germline-derived CDR1 and CDR2 are LNHDA and SQIVND (reference sequence). Written as DNA, the CDR3 is TGTGCCAGTAGAGAAAGGGGTAGTTCCCGCTACGAGCAGTACTTC. Translated, it gives CASRERGSSRYEQYF. The full variable domain, in which reference TRBV19 and TRBJ2-7 provide the parts outside the CDR3, is DGGITQSPKYLFRKEGQNVTLSCEQNLNHDAMYWYRQDPGQGLRLIYYSQIVNDFQKGDIAEGYSVSREKKESFPLTVTSAQKNPTAFYLCASRERGSSRYEQYFGPGTRLTVT.

The gene calls are TRBV5-1 and TRBJ1-4, with D possibly matching TRBD1 (5 bases). From germline, CDR1 is SGHRS and CDR2 YFSETQ. CDR3 length equals 13 residues. V lost 3 bases and J lost 6, with 9 bases in between. The CDR3 DNA sequence: TGCGCCAGCAGCTGGCAGGGTGATGAAAAACTGTTTTTT. Its translation is CASSWQGDEKLFF.

This clone was seen just once. The chain joins TRBV29-1 to TRBJ1-1; 9 positions match TRBD1. V shed 0 bases and J 5 bases; nucleotides not matched to a gene: 16. This CDR3 comprises 18 residues. Germline assignment: CDR1 SQVTM and CDR2 ANQGSEA. CDR3 in DNA: TGCAGCGTTGAAGATTTAGGGACAGGGCCTAACCGAGGTACTGAAGCTTTCTTT. Translation gives CSVEDLGTGPNRGTEAFF.

CDR3 loop: CASSDLTGADTQYF. CDR3 coding DNA: TGTGCCAGCAGTGACTTGACAGGGGCTGATACGCAGTATTTT. The chain is built from TRBV6-4 and TRBJ2-3; 8 bases are a match to TRBD1. The junction had 3 bases not matched to a gene; V was cut back by 1 base and J by 6 bases. In germline, CDR1 is MRHNA, CDR2 SNTAGT. The CDR3 is 14 amino acids.

This clone was found once. The rearrangement joins TRBV10-3 to TRBJ2-1; 7 positions agree with TRBD2. Trimming at V came to 1 base and at J to 5 bases, leaving 8 bases not matched to a gene. Germline V gives CDR1 ENHRY, CDR2 SYGVKD. This CDR3 contains 16 residues. Written as DNA, the CDR3 is TGTGCCATCAGTGAGTGGAGAGGGAGGGAAAACAATGAGCAGTTCTTC. Translation: CAISEWRGRENNEQFF.

The J gene is TRBJ2-1, the V gene TRBV5-4; D is perhaps TRBD2 (6 bases). V lost 7 bases and J lost 5, with 16 bases in between. The CDR3 runs 14 residues. From germline, CDR1 is SGHNT and CDR2 YYREEE (reference sequence). Here the CDR3 reads CASWLGPGDNEQFF. CDR3 DNA: TGTGCCAGCTGGCTGGGACCGGGAGACAATGAGCAGTTCTTC.

For the CDR3, the DNA is TGTGCCAGCAGCCCGGGGTTATACGAGCAGTACTTC. The encoded protein is CASSPGLYEQYF. The chain uses TRBV13 and TRBJ2-7, with D possibly being TRBD2 (5 bases). There are 12 residues in the CDR3. Trimming pared 5 bases from V and 4 bases from J, leaving 9 bases between. Germline V gene lookup returns CDR1 PRHDT and CDR2 FYEKMQ (reference sequence).

The chain combines TRBV11-2 with TRBJ2-1; TRBD2 matches at 7 bases. CDR3 size: 13 residues. Germline lookup yields CDR1 SGHAT and CDR2 FQNNGV. Trimming at V came to 5 bases and at J to 5 bases, leaving 3 bases not matched to a gene. The CDR3 here is CASSPGTNNEQFF. The CDR3 nucleotides are TGTGCCAGCAGCCCAGGGACTAACAATGAGCAGTTCTTC. The entire variable domain, with the rest obtained from reference TRBV11-2 and TRBJ2-1, is as follows: EAGVAQSPRYKIIEKRQSVAFWCNPISGHATLYWYQQILGQGPKLLIQFQNNGVVDDSQLPKDRFSAERLKGVDSTLKIQPAKLEDSAVYLCASSPGTNNEQFFGPGTRLTVL.

V is TRBV5-1 and J is TRBJ2-5; TRBD1 aligns across 7 bases. This CDR3 has 14 amino acids. The germline gives CDR1 SGHRS, CDR2 YFSETQ. The junction had 4 bases not matched to a gene; V was cut back by 3 bases and J by 2 bases. CDR3 sequence: CASSSTGNQETQYF. The CDR3 coding sequence is TGCGCCAGCAGCTCGACAGGGAATCAAGAGACCCAGTACTTC.

The chain couples TRBV7-8 to TRBJ2-1; D uncertain. Per the germline V gene, CDR1 is SGHVS and CDR2 is FQNEAQ. Trimming shortened V by 8 bases and J by 7 bases, and 18 bases separated the two germline ends. The CDR3 is 14 residues long. CDR3 loop: CASRGQVVVNEQFF. CDR3 bases: TGTGCCAGCCGCGGTCAAGTGGTCGTAAATGAGCAGTTCTTC.

The chain combines TRBV27 with TRBJ2-1, with D tentatively TRBD2 (5 bases). CDR1 is MNHEY and CDR2 is SMNVEV in the germline V gene (reference sequence). The germline V and J ends were trimmed by 2 bases and 4 bases, with 24 bases remaining between them. The CDR3 has 19 amino acids. The CDR3 protein is CASSLLPPIGGGFYNEQFF. The CDR3 region has the DNA TGTGCCAGCAGTTTACTCCCACCTATCGGTGGAGGCTTTTACAATGAGCAGTTCTTC.

The chain links TRBV5-4 to TRBJ1-1; D uncertain. The CDR3 contains 14 residues. CDR1 and CDR2 from the germline V gene are SGHNT and YYREEE (reference sequence). Trimming stripped 5 bases from V and 2 bases from J, with 13 bases between. The CDR3 loop reads CASRREDANTEAFF. CDR3 nucleotides: TGTGCCAGCAGAAGGGAGGACGCCAACACTGAAGCTTTCTTT.

This chain links TRBV4-1 with TRBJ2-1, with 13 bases that match TRBD2. The germline V gene has CDR1 MGHRA and CDR2 YSYEKL. With V trimmed by 6 bases and J by 0 bases, 5 bases remained unmatched. The CDR3 extends over 17 amino acids. CDR3 sequence: CASRTSGGGSSYNEQFF. The CDR3 DNA sequence: TGCGCCAGCAGAACTAGCGGGGGGGGGAGCTCCTACAATGAGCAGTTCTTC.

The chain uses TRBV28 and TRBJ1-3; 9 bases match TRBD1. Trimming removed 5 bases from V and 4 bases from J; junction bases left unmatched: 9. CDR3 length: 16 amino acids. Germline-derived CDR1 and CDR2 are MDHEN and SYDVKM. CDR3 nucleotide sequence: TGTGCCAGCAGTCCGCCGGGACAGGGTGCGGGAAACACCATATATTTT. This encodes CASSPPGQGAGNTIYF.

This sequence joins TRBV27 and TRBJ2-7; 7 positions agree with TRBD2. This CDR3 has 15 residues. In germline, CDR1 is MNHEY, CDR2 SMNVEV (reference sequence). V lost 2 bases to trimming and J lost 3 bases; unmatched junction nucleotides: 7. In nucleotides, the CDR3 is TGTGCCAGCAGTTTAGGAGGGAGGGCCTTCTACGAGCAGTACTTC. Protein: CASSLGGRAFYEQYF.

This clone was seen once. The chain employs TRBV28 and TRBJ1-2; D uncertain. Germline assignment: CDR1 MDHEN and CDR2 SYDVKM. V was pared by 5 bases and J by 4 bases, with 8 bases between. CDR3 length: 12 amino acids. As DNA, the CDR3 is TGTGCCAGCAGTCCCGGGATCTATGGCTACACCTTC. Its translation: CASSPGIYGYTF.

CDR3 region: CASSSTGQLTDTQYF. The CDR3 nucleotides read TGCGCCAGCAGTTCTACGGGACAGCTCACAGATACGCAGTATTTT. This rearrangement joins TRBV5-1 to TRBJ2-3, with 7 nucleotides matching TRBD1. The CDR3 has 15 amino acids. Trimming at V came to 5 bases and at J to 2 bases, leaving 8 bases not matched to a gene. The germline CDR1 and CDR2 sequences are SGHRS and YFSETQ. Based on the CDR3 plus reference TRBV5-1 and TRBJ2-3, the full variable domain is KAGVTQTPRYLIKTRGQQVTLSCSPISGHRSVSWYQQTPGQGLQFLFEYFSETQRNKGNFPGRFSGRQFSNSRSEMNVSTLELGDSALYLCASSSTGQLTDTQYFGPGTRLTVL.

This rearrangement joins TRBV2 to TRBJ2-4, with D possibly called TRBD1 or TRBD2 (5 bases each). The CDR3 is 12 amino acids. The germline V and J ends were trimmed by 8 bases and 8 bases, with 13 bases remaining between them. Germline V gene sequence: CDR1 SNHLY, CDR2 FYNNEI. The CDR3 DNA follows: TGTGCCAGCCGTGGGGGAGCGGACATTCAGTACTTC. Translation: CASRGGADIQYF.

CDR3 sequence reads: CASSAGQGAVRTGELFF. In DNA, the CDR3 is TGCGCCAGCAGCGCCGGACAGGGGGCGGTTCGCACCGGGGAGCTGTTTTTT. V and J are TRBV5-1 and TRBJ2-2; 11 bases map to TRBD1. CDR3 length equals 17 residues. Germline CDR1 reads SGHRS; CDR2 reads YFSETQ. V lost 4 bases to trimming and J lost 4 bases; unmatched junction nucleotides: 9.

V is TRBV19 and J is TRBJ2-7; 7 nucleotides line up with TRBD2. V gave up 3 bases and J gave up 0 bases; unmatched junction bases: 2. Germline V gene lookup returns CDR1 LNHDA and CDR2 SQIVND (reference sequence). CDR3 length: 14 residues. The CDR3 is CASSISSGSYEQYF. The CDR3 nucleotides read TGTGCCAGTAGTATTTCTAGCGGCTCCTACGAGCAGTACTTC.

The chain combines TRBV6-5 with TRBJ2-7; 8 bases are shared with TRBD1. V lost 7 bases, J lost 0 bases, and 5 bases stayed unmatched. This CDR3 comprises 14 residues. The germline V gene encodes CDR1 MNHEY and CDR2 SVGAGI. The chain's CDR3 is CASTQGAYSYEQYF. As DNA, the CDR3 is TGTGCCAGCACCCAGGGGGCCTACTCCTACGAGCAGTACTTC.

The V call is TRBV5-1, the J call TRBJ1-2, with 9 positions matching TRBD1. Germline V gene lookup returns CDR1 SGHRS and CDR2 YFSETQ. This CDR3 is built from 15 residues. The V gene end was trimmed by 0 bases and the J gene end by 7 bases; junction bases not matched to a gene: 7. CDR3 loop: CASSLEGQGLGGYTF. CDR3 bases: TGCGCCAGCAGCTTGGAAGGACAGGGGCTCGGTGGCTACACCTTC.